This T cell receptor (beta chain) emerged from a study of PD-1 blockade in classical Hodgkin lymphoma. Germline CDR1 is GTSNPN and CDR2 is SVGIG (reference sequence). CDR3 length: 15 amino acids. Unmatched junction bases numbered 6, after V lost 0 bases and J lost 8 bases. The repertoire was sequenced with immunoSEQ multiplex PCR; TCRdb's copy has only in-frame clones and lacks some. The sample holds tens of thousands of clones; about three quarters are singletons and the top ten take 11%. Overall study findings and caveats: The authors excluded patients who started nivolumab under 1 year after ASCT.

Each patient experienced a relapse that followed autologous stem cell transplantation, and brentuximab vedotin exposure varied. Best overall response was complete response, partial response or progressive disease in these relapsed/refractory classical Hodgkin lymphoma patients. Worth noting for this clone: Antigen unknown.

The chain uses TRBV30 and TRBJ2-1; 11 bases fit TRBD2. This sequence originates from a human donor with classical Hodgkin lymphoma. The sample consisted of peripheral blood mononuclear cells (PBMCs), taken at baseline. CDR3 protein: CAWSVRASGGYEQFF. For the CDR3, the DNA is TGTGCCTGGAGTGTACGGGCTAGCGGGGGGTATGAGCAGTTCTTC.